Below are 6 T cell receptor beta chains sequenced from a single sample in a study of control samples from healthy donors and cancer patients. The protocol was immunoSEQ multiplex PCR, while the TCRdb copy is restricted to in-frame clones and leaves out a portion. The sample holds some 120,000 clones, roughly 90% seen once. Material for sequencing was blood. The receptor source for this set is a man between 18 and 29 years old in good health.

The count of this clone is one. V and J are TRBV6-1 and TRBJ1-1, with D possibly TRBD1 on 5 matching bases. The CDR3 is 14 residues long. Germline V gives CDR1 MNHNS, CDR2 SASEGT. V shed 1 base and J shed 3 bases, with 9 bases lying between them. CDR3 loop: CASSEGVGDTEAFF. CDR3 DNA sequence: TGTGCCAGCAGTGAAGGGGTAGGGGACACTGAAGCTTTCTTT.

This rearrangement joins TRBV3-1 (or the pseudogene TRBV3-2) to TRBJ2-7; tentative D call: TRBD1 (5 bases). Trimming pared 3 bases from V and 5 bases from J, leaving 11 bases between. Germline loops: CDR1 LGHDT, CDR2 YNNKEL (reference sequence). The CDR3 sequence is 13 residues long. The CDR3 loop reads CASSQSDTHEQYF. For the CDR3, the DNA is TGTGCCAGCAGCCAGTCGGACACCCACGAGCAGTACTTC.

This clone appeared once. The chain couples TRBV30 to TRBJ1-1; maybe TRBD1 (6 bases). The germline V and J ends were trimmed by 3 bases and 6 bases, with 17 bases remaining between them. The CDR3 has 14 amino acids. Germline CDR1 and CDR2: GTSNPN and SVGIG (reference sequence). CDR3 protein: CAWSHREGFSEAFF. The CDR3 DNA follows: TGTGCCTGGAGCCACAGGGAAGGTTTTTCTGAAGCTTTCTTT. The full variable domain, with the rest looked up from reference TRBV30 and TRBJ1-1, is SQTIHQWPATLVQPVGSPLSLECTVEGTSNPNLYWYRQAAGRGLQLLFYSVGIGQISSEVPQNLSASRPQDRQFILSSKKLLLSDSGFYLCAWSHREGFSEAFFGQGTRLTVV.

CDR3 region: CASSLSGSPLHF. DNA for the CDR3: TGTGCCAGCAGCTTAAGCGGTTCACCCCTCCACTTT. The J gene is TRBJ1-6, the V gene TRBV11-1; D uncertain. This CDR3 is 12 amino acids long. Germline V lookup: CDR1 SGHAT, CDR2 FQDESV (reference sequence). Trimming left V 2 bases short and J 9 bases short, with 5 bases between.

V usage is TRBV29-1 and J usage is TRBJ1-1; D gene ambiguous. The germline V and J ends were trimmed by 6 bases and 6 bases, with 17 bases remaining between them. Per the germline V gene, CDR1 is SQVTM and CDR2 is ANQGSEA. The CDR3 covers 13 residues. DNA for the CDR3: TGCAGCGTGGAGTGGGCCCTGGCCGCTGAAGCTTTCTTT. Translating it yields CSVEWALAAEAFF.

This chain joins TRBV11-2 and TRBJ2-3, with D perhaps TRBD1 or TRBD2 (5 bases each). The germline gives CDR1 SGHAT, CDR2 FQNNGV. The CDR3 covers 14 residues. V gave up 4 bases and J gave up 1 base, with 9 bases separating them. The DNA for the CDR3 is TGTGCCAGCAGCTCCAGGGACCGCACAGATACGCAGTATTTT. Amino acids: CASSSRDRTDTQYF.